The following is a T cell receptor beta chain sequence with its context. With V trimmed by 2 bases and J by 0 bases, 4 bases remained unmatched. CDR1 is SGHDN, CDR2 FVKESK, per germline. The CDR3 length is 17 residues. The data originate from a study of blood T cell repertoires in COVID-19. For the study at large: In each case, the material was cDNA or gDNA derived from T cells, B-cell-depleted T cells, or PBMCs.

Patients of the Seattle cohort, enrolled during active infection, were followed longitudinally. Authors' analysis steps: Estimation of nucleated cell counts relied on the amplification of reference gene primers. Sequencing was performed with immunoSEQ multiplex PCR; in TCRdb, only in-frame clones are kept and a portion is missing. The V and J calls and the clone size are those of that table, but D and trimming were determined from the DNA. The profile shows approximately 330,000 clones, approximately 86% of them singletons. The V and J genes are TRBV14 and TRBJ2-1; 10 positions match TRBD2. Material for sequencing was peripheral blood. The receptor comes from a man aged 25-45 years with COVID-19, enrolled during active disease. CDR3 in DNA: TGTGCCAGCAGCCAACTTTTAGCGGGAGGCTCCTACAATGAGCAGTTCTTC. Residues: CASSQLLAGGSYNEQFF.